One and the same sample provided the 13 T cell receptor beta chains below, sequenced in a study of blood T cells in healthy people across ages. The second PCR ran about 6 to 12 cycles with a sample-barcoded 5' primer and J-beta primers. MiXCR, applied by TCRdb to the 5' RACE reads, yields one record per CDR3 protein. The repertoire holds fewer than 1.5 million distinct CDR3 sequences, with 42% as singletons. The material sequenced was blood. These receptors were collected from a woman between 18 and 29 years old in good health.

The chain is built from TRBV20-1 and TRBJ2-7; 8 nucleotides match TRBD2. The CDR3 consists of 13 residues. Germline CDR1 reads DFQATT; CDR2 reads SNEGSKA (reference sequence). The V gene end was trimmed by 6 bases and the J gene end by 1 base; junction bases not matched to a gene: 5. CDR3 region: CSAARGGSYEQYF. The DNA for the CDR3 is TGCAGTGCGGCCCGGGGGGGGTCCTACGAGCAGTACTTC.

This clonotype was detected only a few times. This rearrangement joins TRBV6-2 or TRBV6-3 to TRBJ2-1; 14 bases align to TRBD2. There are 14 residues in the CDR3. Trimming removed 6 bases from V and 9 bases from J; junction bases left unmatched: 4. Looked up from germline, CDR1 is MNHEY and CDR2 is SVGEGT. CDR3 protein: CASRTSGGAFEQFF. In DNA, the CDR3 is TGTGCCAGCAGGACTAGCGGGGGGGCATTTGAGCAGTTCTTC.

Comment on this clonotype: A much larger clone lies one base from this, so it may be a read error. This chain joins TRBV7-9 and TRBJ2-4; TRBD2 might be the D (6 bases). The germline V gene has CDR1 SEHNR and CDR2 FQNEAQ (reference sequence). The CDR3 has 14 residues. Trimming took off 3 bases at V and 13 bases at J, with 19 bases between the two ends. The CDR3, as DNA: TGTGCCAGCAGCTTTGGTACGGGACTGGTGGAGCAGTACTTC. Translated: CASSFGTGLVEQYF.

This clonotype was picked up a small number of times. The rearrangement links TRBV4-1 to TRBJ1-6, with 7 bases that match TRBD1. The CDR3 consists of 15 residues. CDR1 and CDR2 from the germline V gene are MGHRA and YSYEKL. With V trimmed by 0 bases and J by 10 bases, 6 bases remained unmatched. The CDR3 DNA is TGCGCCAGCAGCCAAGACCCAGGGGGGGTCTCACCCCTCCACTTT. It is translated as CASSQDPGGVSPLHF.

This clonotype was counted between two and nine times. This chain uses TRBV5-1 with TRBJ2-7; a possible D gene is TRBD1 (6 bases). Germline values: CDR1 SGHRS, CDR2 YFSETQ. This CDR3 comprises 15 residues. The V end lost 0 bases, the J end lost 3 bases, and 13 bases lay between the germline ends. The CDR3 DNA reads as TGCGCCAGCAGCTTGGGGACAGAGATTAACTACGAGCAGTACTTC. It codes for CASSLGTEINYEQYF.

This clonotype has more than one count but fewer than ten. The rearrangement uses TRBV5-1 and TRBJ2-3; no firm D call. CDR1 and CDR2 (germline): SGHRS, YFSETQ. CDR3 size: 14 residues. V was cut by 0 bases and J by 4 bases, with 9 bases left in between. In nucleotides, the CDR3 is TGCGCCAGCAGCTTGGCCCGTAACCCAGATACGCAGTATTTT. Its protein product is CASSLARNPDTQYF.

The rearrangement joins TRBV5-1 to TRBJ2-1, with D unresolved. Germline loops: CDR1 SGHRS, CDR2 YFSETQ. The V end was cut by 0 bases, the J end by 0 bases, with 13 bases between. The CDR3 is 17 amino acids. The CDR3, as DNA: TGCGCCAGCAGCTTGGTTGGAGCCCAGAGCTCCTACAATGAGCAGTTCTTC. Amino acid sequence: CASSLVGAQSSYNEQFF.

This chain joins TRBV7-9 and TRBJ1-4; 10 nucleotides align to TRBD1. V shed 5 bases, J shed 7 bases, and the junction held 7 bases outside the gene matches. CDR3 length: 15 residues. Germline V gives CDR1 SEHNR, CDR2 FQNEAQ (reference sequence). The CDR3 spells CASSPTGGASEKLFF. CDR3 DNA sequence: TGTGCCAGCAGCCCGACAGGGGGCGCGTCTGAAAAACTGTTTTTT.

This chain links TRBV11-3 with TRBJ2-1; possibly TRBD1 for D (6 bases). Trimming removed 2 bases from V and 9 bases from J, with 17 bases in between. The V gene's germline CDR1 is SGHNT and CDR2 YENEEA. The CDR3 length is 15 residues. CDR3 sequence (DNA): TGTGCCAGCAGCTTATTCAGAGGGACACAAGGTGAGCAGTTCTTC. Translating it yields CASSLFRGTQGEQFF. The variable domain in full, completed from reference TRBV11-3 and TRBJ2-1, reads EAGVVQSPRYKIIEKKQPVAFWCNPISGHNTLYWYLQNLGQGPELLIRYENEEAVDDSQLPKDRFSAERLKGVDSTLKIQPAELGDSAVYLCASSLFRGTQGEQFFGPGTRLTVL.

This chain links TRBV27 with TRBJ2-5, with D possibly matching TRBD2 (6 bases). Germline values: CDR1 MNHEY, CDR2 SMNVEV (reference sequence). The CDR3 consists of 15 residues. V lost 6 bases, J lost 1 base, and 15 bases lay in between. The CDR3 here is CASSWLARFQETQYF. CDR3 bases: TGTGCCAGCAGCTGGCTAGCGAGGTTCCAAGAGACCCAGTACTTC.

This clonotype appeared many times. The V and J genes are TRBV7-2 and TRBJ2-5; 11 nucleotides line up with TRBD2. The junction had 6 bases not matched to a gene; V was cut back by 11 bases and J by 4 bases. Looked up from germline, CDR1 is SGHTA and CDR2 is FQGNSA. The CDR3 sequence is 13 residues long. CDR3 coding DNA: TGTGCCGACGGACTAGCGGGCGGAGAGACCCAGTACTTC. Amino acid sequence: CADGLAGGETQYF.

Details on this clonotype: Mismatch with germline at one junction end may stem from a read error. The genes are TRBV5-1 and TRBJ2-6; D remains unclear. This CDR3 region has 18 residues. CDR1 and CDR2 from the germline V gene are SGHRS and YFSETQ. The CDR3 sequence is CASSLVRSWSAGVNVLTF. CDR3 bases: TGCGCCAGCAGCCTCGTCCGATCATGGAGCGCTGGGGTCAACGTCCTGACTTTC.

The CDR3 DNA follows: TGTGCCAGCGAGGAACAGATGCTAGCTTTCTTT. Translation: CASEEQMLAFF. This chain connects TRBV6-1 to TRBJ1-1; no firm D call. The V gene lost 8 bases and the J gene lost 10 bases, with 14 bases spanning the gap. The germline CDR1 and CDR2 sequences are MNHNS and SASEGT. The CDR3 totals 11 residues.